This entry features one T cell receptor (beta chain) sequence. V was pared by 5 bases and J by 5 bases, with 6 bases of the junction left unmatched. The CDR3 extends over 14 amino acids. Germline V gives CDR1 SGHTA, CDR2 FQGNSA. The data derive from a study of blood T cell repertoires in COVID-19. Across the study: Acute and convalescent COVID-19 samples came from the United States, Italy and Spain. PBMCs, B-cell-depleted T cells, or T cells provided the cDNA or gDNA that made up the material.

The table came from immunoSEQ multiplex PCR; TCRdb's copy has only in-frame clones and leaves some out. The sample consists of tens of thousands of clones, about nine tenths of them appearing once. This receptor was obtained from a woman of 80 years or more with active or convalescent COVID-19. The gene calls are TRBV7-2 and TRBJ1-1; 9 bases map to TRBD1. The sequenced sample consisted of peripheral blood. CDR3 sequence: CASSTGQGATEAFF. The CDR3 DNA sequence: TGTGCCAGCAGCACGGGACAGGGAGCGACTGAAGCTTTCTTT.